Sequencing of this T cell receptor beta chain was carried out in a study of early T cells in non-severe SARS-CoV-2 infection. The wider study: Bulk RNA taken from unsorted whole blood was sequenced, leaving chains unpaired.

TCRdb analysed the 5' RACE reads with MiXCR anew, one entry per CDR3 protein. The repertoire has roughly 56,000 distinct CDR3 sequences, over 9.5% of them found once; the top ten carry 9.5% to 10%. Germline CDR1 reads KGHSH; CDR2 reads LQKENI. The CDR3 extends over 13 amino acids. The ends were cut back, 0 bases at V and 4 bases at J, with 6 bases in the middle. This clonotype appeared a few times. The sample consisted of whole blood. The sequence derives from an adult who was a healthcare worker with PCR-confirmed SARS-CoV-2 infection or an uninfected control (not recorded which). J is TRBJ1-2 and V is TRBV18; D remains unclear. The CDR3 loop reads CASSPPAGYGYTF. The CDR3 DNA reads TGTGCCAGCTCACCACCAGCGGGCTATGGCTACACCTTC.